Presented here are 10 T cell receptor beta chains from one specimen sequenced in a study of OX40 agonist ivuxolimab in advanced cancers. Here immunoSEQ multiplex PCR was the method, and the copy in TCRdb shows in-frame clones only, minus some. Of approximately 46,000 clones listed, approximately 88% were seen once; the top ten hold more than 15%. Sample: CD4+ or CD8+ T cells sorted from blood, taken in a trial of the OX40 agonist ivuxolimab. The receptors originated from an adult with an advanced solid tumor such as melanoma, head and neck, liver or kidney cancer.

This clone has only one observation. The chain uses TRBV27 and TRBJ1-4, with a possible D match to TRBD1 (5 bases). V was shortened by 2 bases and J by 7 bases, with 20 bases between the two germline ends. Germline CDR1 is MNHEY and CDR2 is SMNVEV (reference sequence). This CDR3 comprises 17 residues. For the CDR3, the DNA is TGTGCCAGCAGTTTAGTCCTTCCGGGGGGAGCGGGTGAAAAACTGTTTTTT. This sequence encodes CASSLVLPGGAGEKLFF.

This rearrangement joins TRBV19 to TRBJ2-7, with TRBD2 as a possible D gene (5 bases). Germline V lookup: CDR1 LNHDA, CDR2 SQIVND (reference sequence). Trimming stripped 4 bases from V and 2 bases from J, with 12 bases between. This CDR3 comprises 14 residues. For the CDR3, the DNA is TGTGCCAGTAGTACTTCACCCGGGGCCTACGAGCAGTACTTC. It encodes CASSTSPGAYEQYF. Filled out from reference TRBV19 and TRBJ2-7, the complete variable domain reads DGGITQSPKYLFRKEGQNVTLSCEQNLNHDAMYWYRQDPGQGLRLIYYSQIVNDFQKGDIAEGYSVSREKKESFPLTVTSAQKNPTAFYLCASSTSPGAYEQYFGPGTRLTVT.

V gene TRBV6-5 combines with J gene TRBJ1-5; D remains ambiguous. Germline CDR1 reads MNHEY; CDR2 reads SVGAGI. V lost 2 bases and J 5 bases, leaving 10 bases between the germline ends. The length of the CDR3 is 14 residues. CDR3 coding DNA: TGTGCCAGCAGTTACGATAGGTCCTATCAGCCCCAGCATTTT. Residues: CASSYDRSYQPQHF.

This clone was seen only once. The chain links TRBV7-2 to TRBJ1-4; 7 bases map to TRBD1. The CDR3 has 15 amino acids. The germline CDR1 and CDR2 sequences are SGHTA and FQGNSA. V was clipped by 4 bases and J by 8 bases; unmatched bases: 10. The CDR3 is CASSSETGKGEKLFF. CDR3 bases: TGTGCCAGCAGCTCGGAGACAGGGAAAGGAGAAAAACTGTTTTTT.

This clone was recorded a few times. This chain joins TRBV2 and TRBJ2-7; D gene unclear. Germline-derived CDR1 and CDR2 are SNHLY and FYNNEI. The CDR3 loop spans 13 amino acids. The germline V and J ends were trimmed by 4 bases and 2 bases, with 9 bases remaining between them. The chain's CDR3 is CASSVYVPYEQYV. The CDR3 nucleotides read TGTGCCAGCAGTGTATACGTCCCCTACGAGCAGTACGTC.

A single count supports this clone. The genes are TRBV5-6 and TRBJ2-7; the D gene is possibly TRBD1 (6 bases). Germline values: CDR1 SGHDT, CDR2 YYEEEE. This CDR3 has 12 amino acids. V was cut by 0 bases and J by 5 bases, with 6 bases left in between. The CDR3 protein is CASSLEGDEQYF. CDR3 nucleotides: TGTGCCAGCAGCTTGGAGGGGGACGAGCAGTACTTC. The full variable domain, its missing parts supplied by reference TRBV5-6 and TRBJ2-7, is DAGVTQSPTHLIKTRGQQVTLRCSPKSGHDTVSWYQQALGQGPQFIFQYYEEEERQRGNFPDRFSGHQFPNYSSELNVNALLLGDSALYLCASSLEGDEQYFGPGTRLTVT.

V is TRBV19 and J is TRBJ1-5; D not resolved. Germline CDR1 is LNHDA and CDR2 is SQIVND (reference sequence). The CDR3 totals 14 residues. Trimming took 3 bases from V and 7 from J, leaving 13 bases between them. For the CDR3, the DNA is TGTGCCAGTAGTATTGATTCGGGAGACCAGCCCCAGCATTTT. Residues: CASSIDSGDQPQHF.

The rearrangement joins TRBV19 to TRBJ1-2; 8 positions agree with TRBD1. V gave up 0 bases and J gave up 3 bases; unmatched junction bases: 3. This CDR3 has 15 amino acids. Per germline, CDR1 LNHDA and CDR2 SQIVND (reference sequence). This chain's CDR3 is CASSIETGDDYGYTF. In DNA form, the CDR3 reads TGTGCCAGTAGTATAGAGACAGGGGACGACTATGGCTACACCTTC.

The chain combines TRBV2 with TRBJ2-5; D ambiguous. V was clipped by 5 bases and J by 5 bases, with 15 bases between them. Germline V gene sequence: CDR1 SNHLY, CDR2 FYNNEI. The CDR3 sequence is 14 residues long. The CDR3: CASSTRRPQETQYF. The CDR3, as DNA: TGTGCCAGCAGTACCCGACGCCCGCAGGAGACCCAGTACTTC. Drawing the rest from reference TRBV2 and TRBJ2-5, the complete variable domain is EPEVTQTPSHQVTQMGQEVILRCVPISNHLYFYWYRQILGQKVEFLVSFYNNEISEKSEIFDDQFSVERPDGSNFTLKIRSTKLEDSAMYFCASSTRRPQETQYFGPGTRLLVL.

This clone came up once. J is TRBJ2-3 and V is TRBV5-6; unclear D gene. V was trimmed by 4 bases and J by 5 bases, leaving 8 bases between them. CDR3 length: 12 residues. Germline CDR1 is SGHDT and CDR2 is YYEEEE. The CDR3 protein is CASSRSEDTQYF. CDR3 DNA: TGTGCCAGCAGCCGCAGCGAAGATACGCAGTATTTT.